This T cell receptor beta chain stems from a study of cytomegalovirus exposure and HLA in healthy donors. Both 60 Vbeta primers and 13 Jbeta primers went into the PCR. Here immunoSEQ multiplex PCR was the method, and the copy in TCRdb shows in-frame clones only, minus some. The sample lists 80,000 or so clones; about two thirds were seen once. Whole-study results and caveats: A later analysis reported that several of the most significant clusters appeared to be linked to common viral pathogens, among them Epstein-Barr virus.

About this clone itself: Its antigen is undetermined.

At the time of sampling, donors were nominally healthy, though unrecorded immune exposures were likely. Trimming took off 5 bases at V and 6 bases at J, with 11 bases between the two ends. Per the germline V gene, CDR1 is MRHNA and CDR2 is SNTAGT. CDR3 length: 13 residues. The chain employs TRBV6-4 and TRBJ2-1; D not resolved. The sample taken for sequencing was PBMCs. The TCR originated in a woman in her forties or fifties in good health and CMV-seropositive. CDR3 loop: CASSPGASNEQFF. Here the CDR3 DNA reads TGTGCCAGCAGTCCCGGTGCCTCCAATGAGCAGTTCTTC.